The next 7 T cell receptor beta chains were all read from a single sample in a study of T cell repertoires in cytomegalovirus infection. Via MiXCR, TCRdb re-called the reads, giving one row per CDR3 protein. The sample lists about 320,000 distinct CDR3 sequences, over 7.5% occurring once. Sequenced sample: PBMCs. The receptors here all came from a human donor in good health (CMV status not recorded). Some clones in this sample may be carry-over from other donors' samples.

The table lists this clonotype with a few counts. The gene calls are TRBV29-1 and TRBJ1-5; D may be TRBD1 (5 bases). The CDR3 consists of 13 residues. V was shortened by 5 bases and J by 0 bases, with 8 bases between the two germline ends. Per germline, CDR1 SQVTM and CDR2 ANQGSEA. CDR3 sequence: CSVRGPSNQPQHF. Here the CDR3 DNA reads TGCAGCGTTAGGGGTCCTAGCAATCAGCCCCAGCATTTT.

The rearrangement uses TRBV19 and TRBJ2-7, with D uncertain. The V end was cut by 4 bases, the J end by 2 bases, with 18 bases between. Germline CDR1 reads LNHDA; CDR2 reads SQIVND (reference sequence). This CDR3 has 16 amino acids. The CDR3 DNA follows: TGTGCCAGTAGTAATCGAAGGGCGGCAAGGGCCTACGAGCAGTACTTC. As protein: CASSNRRAARAYEQYF.

This clonotype was recorded at least ten times. The gene calls are TRBV29-1 and TRBJ2-5; possible D gene TRBD1, 5 bases. From germline, CDR1 is SQVTM and CDR2 ANQGSEA. The CDR3 loop spans 14 amino acids. Between the trimmed V and J ends, which lost 6 bases and 4 bases, there was a span of 18 bases. In DNA form, the CDR3 reads TGCAGCGTGGCGATCCAAAGGGGATCAGAGACCCAGTACTTC. It specifies CSVAIQRGSETQYF.

This clonotype appeared many times. The chain uses TRBV7-9 and TRBJ1-3; possible D gene TRBD1, 5 bases. Germline CDR1 SEHNR, CDR2 FQNEAQ (reference sequence). This CDR3 comprises 18 residues. V was shortened by 6 bases and J by 4 bases, with 25 bases between the two germline ends. The CDR3 nucleotides read TGTGCCAGCAGGATTCCACCAGGGACCTCGCCGAGAGGAAACACCATATATTTT. Translating it yields CASRIPPGTSPRGNTIYF.

The J gene is TRBJ1-1, the V gene TRBV14; D might be TRBD1 (5 bases). V gave up 4 bases and J gave up 0 bases, with 12 bases separating them. CDR3 size: 15 residues. Germline V gene data show CDR1 as SGHDN and CDR2 as FVKESK. The CDR3 is CASSPLGRMNTEAFF. DNA of the CDR3: TGTGCCAGCAGCCCCCTGGGGCGTATGAACACTGAAGCTTTCTTT.

A few counts support this clonotype. The chain links TRBV15 to TRBJ2-7; perhaps TRBD2 as D (6 bases). The germline V gene encodes CDR1 LNHNV and CDR2 YYDKDF (reference sequence). V was trimmed by 5 bases and J by 2 bases, leaving 16 bases between them. The CDR3 length is 15 residues. The CDR3 nucleotides read TGTGCCACCAGCGGGGAGGAGGGCGGGACCTACGAGCAGTACTTC. Its translation is CATSGEEGGTYEQYF.

This clonotype was seen many times. The chain joins TRBV5-6 to TRBJ1-4; 8 bases line up with TRBD1. Germline CDR1 reads SGHDT; CDR2 reads YYEEEE. CDR3 length: 14 residues. Unmatched junction bases numbered 5, after V lost 2 bases and J lost 8 bases. The CDR3 here is CASSFRQGAEKLFF. The CDR3 nucleotides read TGTGCCAGCAGCTTTCGGCAGGGGGCGGAAAAACTGTTTTTT.